This T cell receptor (beta chain) was documented in a study of shared clonotypes between healthy human individuals. Study-wide context: With ages of 18 to 49, the donors were two women and a few men. Three plates each covered CD4 naive and memory; CD8 naive two, CD8 memory one. Broader study findings: Naive subsets generally exceeded memory subsets in estimated richness.

Every immunoSEQ plate was one replicate of a subset's evenly spread DNA. Clones were sequenced by immunoSEQ multiplex PCR, and TCRdb holds only the in-frame ones, with some missing. In the table there are some 1 million clones, roughly 75% of which are singletons. Details on this clone: Its antigen is undetermined.

This CDR3 has 11 residues. Germline CDR1 is DFQATT and CDR2 is SNEGSKA (reference sequence). Trimming removed 5 bases from V and 0 bases from J, with 2 bases in between. The V gene is TRBV20-1, the J gene TRBJ1-3, with D hard to call. This clonotype was obtained from a man in his late teens or twenties in good health. Specimen: memory CD4+ T cells sorted from blood. Noted subset: CD45RA-negative fraction. CDR3 sequence: CSAFSGNTIYF. In nucleotides, the CDR3 is TGCAGTGCTTTCTCTGGAAACACCATATATTTT.